The 2 T cell receptor beta chains below come from one sample, sequenced in a study of identifying expanded T cells in peripheral blood. Some clones are missing from TCRdb's copy, which holds only in-frame ones; the method was immunoSEQ multiplex PCR. The sample has 100,000 to 150,000 clones, about 88% seen once. The material sequenced was blood. The receptors were gathered from a person aged 18-69 years in good health.

This sequence joins TRBV19 and TRBJ2-7, with D maybe TRBD1 (6 bases). The CDR3 extends over 16 amino acids. In germline, CDR1 is LNHDA, CDR2 SQIVND (reference sequence). V was cut by 3 bases and J by 6 bases, with 21 bases left in between. CDR3 sequence (DNA): TGTGCCAGTAGTATGGGGGCAACAGGGTTCTTATCCGAGCAGTACTTC. Translating it yields CASSMGATGFLSEQYF.

The chain links TRBV7-9 to TRBJ1-1, with 9 bases identical to TRBD1. J was trimmed by 4 bases and V by 5 bases; bases with no gene match: 8. The CDR3 consists of 15 residues. CDR1 is SEHNR, CDR2 FQNEAQ, per germline (reference sequence). CDR3 sequence reads: CASSGRDRASTEAFF. In nucleotides, the CDR3 is TGTGCCAGCAGCGGGAGGGACAGGGCGAGCACTGAAGCTTTCTTT. Variable domain in full (rest from reference TRBV7-9 and TRBJ1-1): DTGVSQNPRHKITKRGQNVTFRCDPISEHNRLYWYRQTLGQGPEFLTYFQNEAQLEKSRLLSDRFSAERPKGSFSTLEIQRTEQGDSAMYLCASSGRDRASTEAFFGQGTRLTVV.